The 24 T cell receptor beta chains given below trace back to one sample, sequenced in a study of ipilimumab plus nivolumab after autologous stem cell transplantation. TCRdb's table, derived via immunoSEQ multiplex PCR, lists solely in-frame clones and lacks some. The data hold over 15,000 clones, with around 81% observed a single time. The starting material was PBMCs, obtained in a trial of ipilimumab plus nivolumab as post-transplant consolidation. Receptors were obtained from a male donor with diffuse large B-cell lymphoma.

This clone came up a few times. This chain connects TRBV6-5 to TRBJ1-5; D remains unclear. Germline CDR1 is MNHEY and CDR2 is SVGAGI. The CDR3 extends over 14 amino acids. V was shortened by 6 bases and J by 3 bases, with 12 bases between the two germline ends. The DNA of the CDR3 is TGTGCCAGCAGACCCAGGCCCAACAATCAGCCCCAGCATTTT. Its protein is CASRPRPNNQPQHF.

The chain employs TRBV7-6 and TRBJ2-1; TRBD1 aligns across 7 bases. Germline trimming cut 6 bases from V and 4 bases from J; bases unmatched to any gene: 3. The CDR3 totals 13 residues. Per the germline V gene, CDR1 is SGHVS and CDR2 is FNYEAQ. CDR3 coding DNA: TGTGCCAGCAGTCGGGACAGATACAATGAGCAGTTCTTC. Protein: CASSRDRYNEQFF.

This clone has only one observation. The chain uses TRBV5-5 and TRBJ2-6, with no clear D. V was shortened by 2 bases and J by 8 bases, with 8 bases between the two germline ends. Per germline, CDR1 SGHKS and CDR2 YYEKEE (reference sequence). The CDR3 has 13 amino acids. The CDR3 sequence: CASSFPVSNVLTF. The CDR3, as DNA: TGTGCCAGCAGCTTCCCCGTGTCCAACGTCCTGACTTTC.

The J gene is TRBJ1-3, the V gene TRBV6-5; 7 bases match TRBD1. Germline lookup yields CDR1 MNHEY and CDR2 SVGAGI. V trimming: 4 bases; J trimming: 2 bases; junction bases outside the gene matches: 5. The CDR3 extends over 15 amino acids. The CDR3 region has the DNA TGTGCCAGCAGTTTCCTCCAGGGGGCTGGAAACACCATATATTTT. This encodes CASSFLQGAGNTIYF.

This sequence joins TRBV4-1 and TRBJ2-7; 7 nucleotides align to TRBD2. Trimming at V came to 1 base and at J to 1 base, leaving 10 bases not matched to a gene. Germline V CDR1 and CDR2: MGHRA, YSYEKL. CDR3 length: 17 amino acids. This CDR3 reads CASSQAWGGEKSYEQYF. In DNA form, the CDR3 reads TGCGCCAGCAGCCAAGCTTGGGGAGGGGAAAAATCCTACGAGCAGTACTTC.

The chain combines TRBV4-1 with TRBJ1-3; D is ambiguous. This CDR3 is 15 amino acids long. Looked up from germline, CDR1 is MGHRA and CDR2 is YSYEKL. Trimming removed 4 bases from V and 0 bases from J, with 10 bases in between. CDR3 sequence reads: CASSPEPHSGNTIYF. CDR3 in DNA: TGCGCCAGCAGCCCCGAGCCTCACTCTGGAAACACCATATATTTT.

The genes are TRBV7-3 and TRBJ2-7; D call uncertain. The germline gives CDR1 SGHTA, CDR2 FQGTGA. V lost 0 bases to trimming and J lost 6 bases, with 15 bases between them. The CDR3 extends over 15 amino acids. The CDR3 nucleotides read TGTGCCAGCAGCTTAACTCCATCAGGTCGTACCGAGCAGTACTTC. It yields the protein CASSLTPSGRTEQYF.

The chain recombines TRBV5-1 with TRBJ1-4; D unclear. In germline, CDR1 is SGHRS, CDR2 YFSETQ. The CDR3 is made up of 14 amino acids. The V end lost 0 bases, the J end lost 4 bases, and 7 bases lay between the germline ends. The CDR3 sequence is CASSLVGYNEKLFF. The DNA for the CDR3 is TGCGCCAGCAGCTTGGTGGGGTATAATGAAAAACTGTTTTTT.

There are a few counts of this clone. This chain's CDR3 is CASSIGSAGNTIYF. CDR3 nucleotides: TGTGCCAGTAGTATCGGTAGCGCTGGAAACACCATATATTTT. J is TRBJ1-3 and V is TRBV19; no reliable D call. CDR1 is LNHDA and CDR2 is SQIVND in the germline V gene (reference sequence). The length of the CDR3 is 14 residues. V shed 3 bases and J shed 2 bases, with 8 bases lying between them.

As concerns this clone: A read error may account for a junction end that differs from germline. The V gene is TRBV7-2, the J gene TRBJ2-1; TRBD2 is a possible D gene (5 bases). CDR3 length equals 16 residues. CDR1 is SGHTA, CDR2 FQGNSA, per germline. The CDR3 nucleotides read TGCGCCAGCAGCCAAGAGGTAGCGAAGCGAAACAATGAGCAGTTCTTC. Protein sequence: CASSQEVAKRNNEQFF.

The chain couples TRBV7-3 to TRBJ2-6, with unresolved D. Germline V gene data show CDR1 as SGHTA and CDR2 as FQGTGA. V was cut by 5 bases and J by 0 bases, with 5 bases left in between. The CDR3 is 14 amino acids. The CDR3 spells CASSLNSGANVLTF. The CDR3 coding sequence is TGTGCCAGCAGCCTGAACTCTGGGGCCAACGTCCTGACTTTC.

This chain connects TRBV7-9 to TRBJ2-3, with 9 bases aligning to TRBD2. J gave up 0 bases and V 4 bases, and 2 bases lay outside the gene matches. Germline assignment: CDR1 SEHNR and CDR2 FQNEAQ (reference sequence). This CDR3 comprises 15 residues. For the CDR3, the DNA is TGTGCCAGCAGCTATAGCGGGGGTAGCACAGATACGCAGTATTTT. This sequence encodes CASSYSGGSTDTQYF. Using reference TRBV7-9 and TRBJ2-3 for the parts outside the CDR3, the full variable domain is DTGVSQNPRHKITKRGQNVTFRCDPISEHNRLYWYRQTLGQGPEFLTYFQNEAQLEKSRLLSDRFSAERPKGSFSTLEIQRTEQGDSAMYLCASSYSGGSTDTQYFGPGTRLTVL.

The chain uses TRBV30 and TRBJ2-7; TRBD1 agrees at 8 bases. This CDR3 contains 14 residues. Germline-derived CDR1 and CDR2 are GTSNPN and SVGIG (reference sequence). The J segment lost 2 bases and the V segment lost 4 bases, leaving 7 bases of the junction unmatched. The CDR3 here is CAWTSQGAAYEQYF. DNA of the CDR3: TGTGCCTGGACTAGTCAGGGGGCCGCCTACGAGCAGTACTTC. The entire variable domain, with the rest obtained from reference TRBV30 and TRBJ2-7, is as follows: SQTIHQWPATLVQPVGSPLSLECTVEGTSNPNLYWYRQAAGRGLQLLFYSVGIGQISSEVPQNLSASRPQDRQFILSSKKLLLSDSGFYLCAWTSQGAAYEQYFGPGTRLTVT.

Here the CDR3 reads CASSRGLNEKLFF. The CDR3 DNA is TGTGCCAGCTCACGGGGGCTGAATGAAAAACTGTTTTTT. The V gene is TRBV18, the J gene TRBJ1-4, with D possibly matching TRBD1 (6 bases). Germline assignment: CDR1 KGHSH and CDR2 LQKENI. The CDR3 has 13 amino acids. V lost 4 bases and J 5 bases, leaving 8 bases between the germline ends. Together with reference TRBV18 and TRBJ1-4, the CDR3 gives the full variable domain: NAGVMQNPRHLVRRRGQEARLRCSPMKGHSHVYWYRQLPEEGLKFMVYLQKENIIDESGMPKERFSAEFPKEGPSILRIQQVVRGDSAAYFCASSRGLNEKLFFGSGTQLSVL.

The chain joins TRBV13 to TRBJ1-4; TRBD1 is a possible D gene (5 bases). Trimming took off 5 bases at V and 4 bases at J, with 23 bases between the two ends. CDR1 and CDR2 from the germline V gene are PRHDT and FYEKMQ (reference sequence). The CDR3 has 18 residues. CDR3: CASSRSTGGDGFNEKLFF. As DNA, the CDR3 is TGTGCCAGCAGCCGATCTACCGGGGGGGATGGCTTTAATGAAAAACTGTTTTTT.

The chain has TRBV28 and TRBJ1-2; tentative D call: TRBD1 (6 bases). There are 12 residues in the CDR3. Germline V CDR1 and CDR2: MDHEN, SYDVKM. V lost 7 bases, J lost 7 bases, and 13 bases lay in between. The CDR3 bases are TGTGCCAGCAAGGGAGGGGGTACTGGCTACACCTTC. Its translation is CASKGGGTGYTF.

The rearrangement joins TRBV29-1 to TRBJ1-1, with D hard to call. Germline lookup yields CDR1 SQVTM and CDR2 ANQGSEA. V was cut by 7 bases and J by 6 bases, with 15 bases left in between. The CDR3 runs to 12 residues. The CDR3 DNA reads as TGCAGCGGTGGGGTTGGAAGGGCTGAAGCTTTCTTT. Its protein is CSGGVGRAEAFF.

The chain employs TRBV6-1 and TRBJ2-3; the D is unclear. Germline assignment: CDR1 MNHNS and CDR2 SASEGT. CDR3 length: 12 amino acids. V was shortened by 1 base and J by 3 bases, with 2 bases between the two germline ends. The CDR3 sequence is CASSEVTDTQYF. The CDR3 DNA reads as TGTGCCAGCAGTGAAGTGACAGATACGCAGTATTTT.

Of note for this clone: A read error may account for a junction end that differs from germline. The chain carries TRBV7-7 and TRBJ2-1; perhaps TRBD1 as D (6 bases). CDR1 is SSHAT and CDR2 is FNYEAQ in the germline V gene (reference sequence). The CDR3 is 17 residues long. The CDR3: CASSLDFRQGISNEQFF. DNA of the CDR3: TGTGCTAGCAGCTTAGACTTTAGGCAGGGGATAAGTAATGAGCAGTTCTTC.

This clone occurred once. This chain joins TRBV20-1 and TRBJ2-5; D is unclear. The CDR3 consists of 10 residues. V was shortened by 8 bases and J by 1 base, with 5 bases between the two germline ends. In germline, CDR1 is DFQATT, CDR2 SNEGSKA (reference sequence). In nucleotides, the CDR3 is TGCAGTACCGGCCAAGAGACCCAGTACTTC. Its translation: CSTGQETQYF.

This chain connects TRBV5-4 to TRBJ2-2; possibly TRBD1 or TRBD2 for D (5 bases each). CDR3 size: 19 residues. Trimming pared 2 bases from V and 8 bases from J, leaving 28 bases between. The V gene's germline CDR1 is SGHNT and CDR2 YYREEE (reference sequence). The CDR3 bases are TGTGCCAGCAGCTTCCAGCTTAGCGTAAGGGGTCTCGAGTTAGGGGAGCTGTTTTTT. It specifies CASSFQLSVRGLELGELFF.

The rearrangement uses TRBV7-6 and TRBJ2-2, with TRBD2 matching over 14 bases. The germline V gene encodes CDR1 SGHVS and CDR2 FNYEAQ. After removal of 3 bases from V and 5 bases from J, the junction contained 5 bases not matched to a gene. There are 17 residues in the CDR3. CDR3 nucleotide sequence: TGTGCCAGCAGCTTGGGACTAGCGGGGGCCTTAACCGGGGAGCTGTTTTTT. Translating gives CASSLGLAGALTGELFF.

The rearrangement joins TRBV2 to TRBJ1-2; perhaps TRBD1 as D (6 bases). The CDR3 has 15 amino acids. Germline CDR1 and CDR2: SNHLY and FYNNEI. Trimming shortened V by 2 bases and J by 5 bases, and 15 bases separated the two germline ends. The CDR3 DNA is TGTGCCAGCAGTGAAACAGGGTGGTTTATGTATGGCTACACCTTC. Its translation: CASSETGWFMYGYTF.

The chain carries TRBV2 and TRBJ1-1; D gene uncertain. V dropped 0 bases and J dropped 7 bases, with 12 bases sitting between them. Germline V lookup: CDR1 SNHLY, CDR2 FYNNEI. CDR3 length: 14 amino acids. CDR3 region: CASSEAPTVGEAFF. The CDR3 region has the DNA TGTGCCAGCAGTGAAGCCCCCACAGTGGGTGAAGCTTTCTTT.